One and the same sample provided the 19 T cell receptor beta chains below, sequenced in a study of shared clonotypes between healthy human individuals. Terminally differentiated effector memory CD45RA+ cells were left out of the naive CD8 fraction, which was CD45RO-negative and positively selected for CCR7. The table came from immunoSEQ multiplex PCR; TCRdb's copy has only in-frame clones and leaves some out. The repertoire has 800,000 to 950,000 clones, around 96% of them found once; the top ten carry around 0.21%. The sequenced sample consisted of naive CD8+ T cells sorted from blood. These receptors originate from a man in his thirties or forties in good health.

This chain's CDR3 is CASSTTIDRDPRHEKLFF. The CDR3 DNA is TGTGCCAGCTCAACCACCATAGACAGGGATCCCCGACATGAAAAACTGTTTTTT. The chain employs TRBV18 and TRBJ1-4, with 7 bases that match TRBD1. CDR3 length equals 18 residues. V lost 5 bases and J lost 6; bases outside the gene matches: 18. Germline-derived CDR1 and CDR2 are KGHSH and LQKENI.

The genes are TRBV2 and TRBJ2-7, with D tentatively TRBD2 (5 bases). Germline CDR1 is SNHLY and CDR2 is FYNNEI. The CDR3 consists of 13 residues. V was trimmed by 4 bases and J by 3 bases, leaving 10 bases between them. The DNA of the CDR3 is TGTGCCAGCAGTGCCGGGAATGTCTACGAGCAGTACTTC. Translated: CASSAGNVYEQYF. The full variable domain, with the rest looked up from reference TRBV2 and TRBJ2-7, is EPEVTQTPSHQVTQMGQEVILRCVPISNHLYFYWYRQILGQKVEFLVSFYNNEISEKSEIFDDQFSVERPDGSNFTLKIRSTKLEDSAMYFCASSAGNVYEQYFGPGTRLTVT.

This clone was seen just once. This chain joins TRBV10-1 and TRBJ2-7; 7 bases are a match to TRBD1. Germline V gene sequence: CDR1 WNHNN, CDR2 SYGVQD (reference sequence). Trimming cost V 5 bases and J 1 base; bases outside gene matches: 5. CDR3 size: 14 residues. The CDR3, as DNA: TGCGCCAGCAGTTCCGGGACAGCTTCCTACGAGCAGTACTTC. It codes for CASSSGTASYEQYF.

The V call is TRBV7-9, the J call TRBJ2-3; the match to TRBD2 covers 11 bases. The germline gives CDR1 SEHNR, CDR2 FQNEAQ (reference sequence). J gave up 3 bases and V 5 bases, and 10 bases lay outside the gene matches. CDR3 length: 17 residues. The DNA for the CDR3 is TGTGCCAGCAGCCCCAGCAGGGTAGCGGGAGGGACAGATACGCAGTATTTT. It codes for CASSPSRVAGGTDTQYF. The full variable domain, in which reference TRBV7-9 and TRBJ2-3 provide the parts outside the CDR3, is DTGVSQNPRHKITKRGQNVTFRCDPISEHNRLYWYRQTLGQGPEFLTYFQNEAQLEKSRLLSDRFSAERPKGSFSTLEIQRTEQGDSAMYLCASSPSRVAGGTDTQYFGPGTRLTVL.

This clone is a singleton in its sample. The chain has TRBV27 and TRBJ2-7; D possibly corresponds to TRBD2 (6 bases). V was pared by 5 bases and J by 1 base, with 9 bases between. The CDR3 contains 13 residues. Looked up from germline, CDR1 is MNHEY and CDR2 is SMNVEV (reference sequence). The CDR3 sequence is CASSHGLSYEQYF. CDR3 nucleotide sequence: TGTGCCAGCAGTCATGGACTATCCTACGAGCAGTACTTC.

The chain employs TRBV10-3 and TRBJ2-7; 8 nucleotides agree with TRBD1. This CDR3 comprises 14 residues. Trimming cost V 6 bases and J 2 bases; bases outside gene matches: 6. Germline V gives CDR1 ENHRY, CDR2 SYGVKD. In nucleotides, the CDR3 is TGTGCCATCAGGTCCGGGACAGGACCCTACGAGCAGTACTTC. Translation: CAIRSGTGPYEQYF.

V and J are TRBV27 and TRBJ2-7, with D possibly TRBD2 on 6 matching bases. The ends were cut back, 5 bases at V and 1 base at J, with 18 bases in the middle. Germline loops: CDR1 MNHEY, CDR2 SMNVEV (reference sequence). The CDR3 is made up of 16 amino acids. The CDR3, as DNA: TGTGCCAGCAGTCCATACCGTACAGGAGGGTCCTACGAGCAGTACTTC. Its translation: CASSPYRTGGSYEQYF.

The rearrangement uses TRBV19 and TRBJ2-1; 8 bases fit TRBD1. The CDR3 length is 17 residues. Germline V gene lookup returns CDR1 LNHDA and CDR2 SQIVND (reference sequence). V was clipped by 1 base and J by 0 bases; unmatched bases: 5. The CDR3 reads CASSIGTGGSSYNEQFF. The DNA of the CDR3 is TGTGCCAGTAGTATAGGTACAGGGGGGAGCTCCTACAATGAGCAGTTCTTC.

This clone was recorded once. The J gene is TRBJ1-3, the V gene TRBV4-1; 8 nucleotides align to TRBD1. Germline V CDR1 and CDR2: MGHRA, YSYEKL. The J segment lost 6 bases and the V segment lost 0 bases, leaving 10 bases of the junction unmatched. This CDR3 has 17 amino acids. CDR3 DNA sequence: TGCGCCAGCAGCCAAGAGCTCCGGACAGGGTTAGTAAACACCATATATTTT. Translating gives CASSQELRTGLVNTIYF.

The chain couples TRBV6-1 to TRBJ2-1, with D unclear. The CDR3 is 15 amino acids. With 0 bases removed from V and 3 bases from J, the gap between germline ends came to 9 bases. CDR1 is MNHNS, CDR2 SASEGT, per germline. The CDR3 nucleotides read TGTGCCAGCAGTGAAGCGGGCGGTTACTACAATGAGCAGTTCTTC. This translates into CASSEAGGYYNEQFF.

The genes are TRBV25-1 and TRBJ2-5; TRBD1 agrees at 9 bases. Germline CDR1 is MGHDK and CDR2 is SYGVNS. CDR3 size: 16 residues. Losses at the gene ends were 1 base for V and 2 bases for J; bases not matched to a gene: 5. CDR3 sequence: CASSESDRGYQETQYF. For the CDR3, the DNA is TGTGCCAGCAGTGAATCGGACAGGGGATATCAAGAGACCCAGTACTTC.

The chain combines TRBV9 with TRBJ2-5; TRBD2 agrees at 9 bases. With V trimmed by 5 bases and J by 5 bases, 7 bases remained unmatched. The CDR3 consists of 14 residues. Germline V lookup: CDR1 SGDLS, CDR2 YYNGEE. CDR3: CASRGGRADETQYF. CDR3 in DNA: TGTGCCAGCAGAGGCGGGAGGGCCGATGAGACCCAGTACTTC.

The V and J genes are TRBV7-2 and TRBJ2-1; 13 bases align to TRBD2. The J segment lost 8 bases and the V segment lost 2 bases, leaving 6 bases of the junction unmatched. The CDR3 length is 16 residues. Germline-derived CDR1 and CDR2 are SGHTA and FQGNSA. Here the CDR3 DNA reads TGTGCCAGCAGCTTAACACTAGCGGGAGGGCCACATGAGCAGTTCTTC. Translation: CASSLTLAGGPHEQFF.

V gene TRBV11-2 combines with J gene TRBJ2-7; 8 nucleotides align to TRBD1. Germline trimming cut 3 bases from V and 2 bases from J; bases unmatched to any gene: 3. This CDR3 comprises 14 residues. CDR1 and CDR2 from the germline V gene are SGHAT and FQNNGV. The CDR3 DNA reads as TGTGCCAGCAGCTTGACAGGGGTCCCCTACGAGCAGTACTTC. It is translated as CASSLTGVPYEQYF.

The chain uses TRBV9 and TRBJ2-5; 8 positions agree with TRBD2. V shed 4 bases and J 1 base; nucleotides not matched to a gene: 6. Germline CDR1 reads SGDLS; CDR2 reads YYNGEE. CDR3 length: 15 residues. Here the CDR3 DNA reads TGTGCCAGCAGCCGGGAGGGAAGCGGCCAAGAGACCCAGTACTTC. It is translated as CASSREGSGQETQYF.

The DNA for the CDR3 is TGTGCCAGTAGTTCCCAGGGGGAGACAGATACGCAGTATTTT. It yields the protein CASSSQGETDTQYF. The chain recombines TRBV19 with TRBJ2-3, with 7 bases aligning to TRBD1. Trimming removed 5 bases from V and 3 bases from J; junction bases left unmatched: 5. The germline gives CDR1 LNHDA, CDR2 SQIVND (reference sequence). CDR3 size: 14 residues.

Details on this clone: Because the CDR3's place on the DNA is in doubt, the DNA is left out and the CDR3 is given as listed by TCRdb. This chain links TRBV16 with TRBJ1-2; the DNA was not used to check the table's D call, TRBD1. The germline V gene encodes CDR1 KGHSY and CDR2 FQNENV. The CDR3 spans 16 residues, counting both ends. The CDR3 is CASSQFGPGPRGGYTF.

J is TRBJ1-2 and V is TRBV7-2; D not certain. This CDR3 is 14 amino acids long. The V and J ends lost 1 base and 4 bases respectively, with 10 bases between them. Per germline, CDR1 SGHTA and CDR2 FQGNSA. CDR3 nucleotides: TGTGCCAGCAGCTTAGGCTGGGTTGCCTATGGCTACACCTTC. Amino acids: CASSLGWVAYGYTF.

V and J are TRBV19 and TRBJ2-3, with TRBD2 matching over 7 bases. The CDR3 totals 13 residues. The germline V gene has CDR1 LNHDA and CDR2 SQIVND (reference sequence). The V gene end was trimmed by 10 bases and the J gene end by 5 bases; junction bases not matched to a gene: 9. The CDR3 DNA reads TGTGCCACTAAAGCGGGAAATGGAGATACGCAGTATTTT. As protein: CATKAGNGDTQYF.